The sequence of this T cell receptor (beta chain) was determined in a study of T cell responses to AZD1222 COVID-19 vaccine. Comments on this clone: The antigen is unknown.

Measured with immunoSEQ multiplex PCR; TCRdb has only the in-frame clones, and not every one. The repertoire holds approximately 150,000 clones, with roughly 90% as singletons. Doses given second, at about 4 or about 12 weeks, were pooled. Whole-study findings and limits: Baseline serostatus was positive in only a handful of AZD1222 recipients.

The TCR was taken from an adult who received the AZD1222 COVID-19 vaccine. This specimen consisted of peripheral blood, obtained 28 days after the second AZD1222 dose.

The CDR3 region is CASNTGQGIYGYTF. The CDR3 DNA reads as TGTGCCAGCAACACGGGACAGGGGATATATGGCTACACCTTC. V usage is TRBV5-8 and J usage is TRBJ1-2, with 10 bases that match TRBD1. Germline V gene data show CDR1 as SGHTS and CDR2 as YDEGEE. The ends lost 6 bases at V and 5 bases at J; junction bases unmatched: 7. This CDR3 has 14 amino acids. The entire variable domain, with the rest obtained from reference TRBV5-8 and TRBJ1-2, is as follows: EAGVTQSPTHLIKTRGQQATLRCSPISGHTSVYWYQQALGLGLQFLLWYDEGEERNRGNFPPRFSGRQFPNYSSELNVNALELEDSALYLCASNTGQGIYGYTFGSGTRLTVV.